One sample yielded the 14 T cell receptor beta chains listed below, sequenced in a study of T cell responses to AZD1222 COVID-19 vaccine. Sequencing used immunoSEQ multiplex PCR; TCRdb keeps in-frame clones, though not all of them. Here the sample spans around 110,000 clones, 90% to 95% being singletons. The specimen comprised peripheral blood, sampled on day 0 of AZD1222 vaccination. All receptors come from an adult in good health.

CDR3 amino acids: CASSPSGSEYEQYF. DNA for the CDR3: TGCGCCAGCAGCCCAAGCGGGAGTGAATACGAGCAGTACTTC. This chain joins TRBV4-1 and TRBJ2-7; TRBD2 matches at 8 bases. CDR3 size: 14 residues. Germline V gene sequence: CDR1 MGHRA, CDR2 YSYEKL. V shed 4 bases, J shed 4 bases, and the junction held 6 bases outside the gene matches.

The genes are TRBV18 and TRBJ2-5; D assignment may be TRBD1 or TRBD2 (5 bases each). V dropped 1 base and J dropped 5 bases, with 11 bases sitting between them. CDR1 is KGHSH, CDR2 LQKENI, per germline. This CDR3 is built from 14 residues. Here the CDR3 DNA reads TGTGCCAGCTCACCACGGCCCGGGGCGGAGACCCAGTACTTC. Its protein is CASSPRPGAETQYF.

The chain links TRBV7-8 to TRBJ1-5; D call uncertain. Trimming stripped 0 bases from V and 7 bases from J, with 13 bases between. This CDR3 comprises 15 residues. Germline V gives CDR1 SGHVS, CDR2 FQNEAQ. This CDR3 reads CASSLAGLIYQPQHF. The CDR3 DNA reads TGTGCCAGCAGCTTAGCGGGTCTGATTTACCAGCCCCAGCATTTT.

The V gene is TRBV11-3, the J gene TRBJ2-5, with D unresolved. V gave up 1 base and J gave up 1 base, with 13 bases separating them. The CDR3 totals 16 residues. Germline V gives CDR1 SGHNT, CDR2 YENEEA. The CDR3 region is CASSLGSSAVQETQYF. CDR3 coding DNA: TGTGCCAGCAGCTTAGGAAGTTCGGCGGTCCAAGAGACCCAGTACTTC.

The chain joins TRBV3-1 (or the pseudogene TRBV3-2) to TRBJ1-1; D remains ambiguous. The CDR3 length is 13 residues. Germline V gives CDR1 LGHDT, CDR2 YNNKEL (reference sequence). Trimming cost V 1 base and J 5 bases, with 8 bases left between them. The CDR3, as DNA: TGTGCCAGCAGCCAAGTGCCGACAACTGAAGCTTTCTTT. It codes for CASSQVPTTEAFF.

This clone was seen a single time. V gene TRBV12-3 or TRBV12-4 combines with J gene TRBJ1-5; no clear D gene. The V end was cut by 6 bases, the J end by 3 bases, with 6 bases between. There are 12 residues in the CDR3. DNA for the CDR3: TGTGCCAGCAGCCCGTACAATCAGCCCCAGCATTTT. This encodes CASSPYNQPQHF.

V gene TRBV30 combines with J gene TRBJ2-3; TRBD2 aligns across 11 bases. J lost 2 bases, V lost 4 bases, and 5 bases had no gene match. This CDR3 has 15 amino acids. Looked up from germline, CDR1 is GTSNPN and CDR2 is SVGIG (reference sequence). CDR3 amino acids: CAWTSGRQPTDTQYF. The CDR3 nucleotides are TGTGCCTGGACTAGCGGGAGGCAACCCACAGATACGCAGTATTTT.

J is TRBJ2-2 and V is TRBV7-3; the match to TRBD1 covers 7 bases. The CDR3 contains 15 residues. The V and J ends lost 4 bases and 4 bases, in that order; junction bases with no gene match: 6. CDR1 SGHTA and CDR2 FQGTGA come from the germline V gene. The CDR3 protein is CASSSRGSGTGELFF. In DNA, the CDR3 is TGTGCCAGCAGCTCCAGGGGGTCAGGCACCGGGGAGCTGTTTTTT.

The CDR3 DNA reads TGTGCCAGTAGCAATTACGTCCCGGGACAGGGATCGGGTACTGAAGCTTTCTTT. Translating gives CASSNYVPGQGSGTEAFF. This chain links TRBV19 with TRBJ1-1, with 9 bases that match TRBD1. The CDR3 runs to 18 residues. Germline V gene lookup returns CDR1 LNHDA and CDR2 SQIVND (reference sequence). V was clipped by 6 bases and J by 5 bases; unmatched bases: 19.

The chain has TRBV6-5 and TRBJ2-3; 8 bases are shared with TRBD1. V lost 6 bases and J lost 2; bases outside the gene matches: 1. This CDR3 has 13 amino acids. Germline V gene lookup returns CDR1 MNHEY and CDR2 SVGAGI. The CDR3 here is CASRTGATDTQYF. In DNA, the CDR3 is TGTGCCAGCAGGACAGGGGCCACAGATACGCAGTATTTT.

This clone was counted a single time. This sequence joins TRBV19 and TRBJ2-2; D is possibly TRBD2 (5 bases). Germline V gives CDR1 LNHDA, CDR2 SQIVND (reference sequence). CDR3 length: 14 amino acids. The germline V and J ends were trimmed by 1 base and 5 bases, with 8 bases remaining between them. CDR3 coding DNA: TGTGCCAGTAGTATAGGGCTAGCTACCGGGGAGCTGTTTTTT. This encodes CASSIGLATGELFF.

The DNA for the CDR3 is TGTGCCAGCTCTGACAGCTACGAGCAGTACTTC. It specifies CASSDSYEQYF. This rearrangement joins TRBV6-5 to TRBJ2-7; tentative D call: TRBD1 (5 bases). The CDR3 covers 11 residues. V was trimmed by 8 bases and J by 3 bases, leaving 8 bases between them. Germline V gene sequence: CDR1 MNHEY, CDR2 SVGAGI.

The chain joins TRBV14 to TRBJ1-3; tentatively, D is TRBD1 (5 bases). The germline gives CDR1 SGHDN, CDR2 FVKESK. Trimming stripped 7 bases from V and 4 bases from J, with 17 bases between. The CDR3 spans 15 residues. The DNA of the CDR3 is TGTGCCAGCACCCCGCCCGGCCCAGGGGGAAACACCATATATTTT. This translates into CASTPPGPGGNTIYF.

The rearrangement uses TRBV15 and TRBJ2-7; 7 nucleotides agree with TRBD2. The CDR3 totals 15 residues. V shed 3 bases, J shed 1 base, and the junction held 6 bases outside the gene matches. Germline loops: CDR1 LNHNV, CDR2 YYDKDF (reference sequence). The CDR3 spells CATSRGGVWSYEQYF. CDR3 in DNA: TGTGCCACCAGCAGGGGGGGGGTTTGGTCCTACGAGCAGTACTTC.